This TCR beta chain was identified during a study of cytomegalovirus exposure and HLA in healthy donors. Profiled with immunoSEQ multiplex PCR; TCRdb holds only in-frame clones, not every one. The sample comprises 150,000 to 200,000 clones, roughly 83% of which are singletons, and over 1.3% rests with the top ten. As regards this clone: What it recognizes is unknown.

Study-level results: A few CMV-associated chains were confirmed in vitro to be specific for CMV antigens.

Trimming at V came to 5 bases and at J to 4 bases, leaving 10 bases not matched to a gene. Germline V lookup: CDR1 SEHNR, CDR2 FQNEAQ (reference sequence). The CDR3 has 17 amino acids. This TCR was recovered from a woman younger than 30 in good health and CMV-seronegative. The gene calls are TRBV7-9 and TRBJ2-3; 12 nucleotides match TRBD2. Sequencing was done on a sample of PBMCs. CDR3 protein: CASSPGLAGLWADTQYF. The CDR3 bases are TGTGCCAGCAGCCCCGGACTAGCGGGATTGTGGGCAGATACGCAGTATTTT.